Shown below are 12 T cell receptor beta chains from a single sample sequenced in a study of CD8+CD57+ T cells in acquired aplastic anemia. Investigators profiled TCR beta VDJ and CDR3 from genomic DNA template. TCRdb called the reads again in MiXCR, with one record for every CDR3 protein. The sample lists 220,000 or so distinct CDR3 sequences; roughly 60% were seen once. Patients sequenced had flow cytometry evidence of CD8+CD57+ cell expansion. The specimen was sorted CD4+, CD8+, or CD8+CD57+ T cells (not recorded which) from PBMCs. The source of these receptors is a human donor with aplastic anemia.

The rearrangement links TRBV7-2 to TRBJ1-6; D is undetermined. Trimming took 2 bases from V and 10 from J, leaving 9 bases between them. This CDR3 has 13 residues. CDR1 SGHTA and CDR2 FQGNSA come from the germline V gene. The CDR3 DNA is TGTGCCAGCAGCTTACCCCCGGGCTCACCCCTCCACTTT. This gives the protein CASSLPPGSPLHF.

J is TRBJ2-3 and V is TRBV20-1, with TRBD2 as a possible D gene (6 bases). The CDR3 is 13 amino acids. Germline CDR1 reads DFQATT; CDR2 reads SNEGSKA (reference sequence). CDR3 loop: CSLTGVGTDTQYF. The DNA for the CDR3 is TGCAGCCTTACGGGGGTGGGCACAGATACGCAGTATTTT.

The CDR3 protein is CASSRGQGGVTEAFF. DNA for the CDR3: TGTGCCAGCAGCCGCGGACAGGGGGGGGTTACTGAAGCTTTCTTT. The chain is built from TRBV7-9 and TRBJ1-1; 10 bases map to TRBD1. J gave up 5 bases and V 5 bases, and 8 bases lay outside the gene matches. The CDR3 sequence is 15 residues long. Germline CDR1 is SEHNR and CDR2 is FQNEAQ (reference sequence).

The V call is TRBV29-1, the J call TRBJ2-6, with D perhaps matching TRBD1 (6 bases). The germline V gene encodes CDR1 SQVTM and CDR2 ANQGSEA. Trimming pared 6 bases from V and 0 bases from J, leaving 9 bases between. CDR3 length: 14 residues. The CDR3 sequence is CSVGDISGANVLTF. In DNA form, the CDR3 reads TGCAGCGTGGGGGACATCTCTGGGGCCAACGTCCTGACTTTC. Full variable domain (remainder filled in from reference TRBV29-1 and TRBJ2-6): SAVISQKPSRDICQRGTSLTIQCQVDSQVTMMFWYRQQPGQSLTLIATANQGSEATYESGFVIDKFPISRPNLTFSTLTVSNMSPEDSSIYLCSVGDISGANVLTFGAGSRLTVL.

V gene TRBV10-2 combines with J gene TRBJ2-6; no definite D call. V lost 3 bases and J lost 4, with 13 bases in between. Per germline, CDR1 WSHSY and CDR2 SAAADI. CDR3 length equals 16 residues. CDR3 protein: CASSDSWAPGANVLTF. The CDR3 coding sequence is TGCGCCAGCAGTGACTCGTGGGCGCCCGGGGCCAACGTCCTGACTTTC.

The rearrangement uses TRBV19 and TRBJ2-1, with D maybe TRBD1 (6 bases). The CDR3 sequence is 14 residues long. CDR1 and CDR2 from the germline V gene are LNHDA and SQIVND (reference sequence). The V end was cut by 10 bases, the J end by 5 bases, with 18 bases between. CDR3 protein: CATEDSSLNNEQFF. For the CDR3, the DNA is TGTGCCACTGAGGACAGTTCCCTAAACAATGAGCAGTTCTTC.

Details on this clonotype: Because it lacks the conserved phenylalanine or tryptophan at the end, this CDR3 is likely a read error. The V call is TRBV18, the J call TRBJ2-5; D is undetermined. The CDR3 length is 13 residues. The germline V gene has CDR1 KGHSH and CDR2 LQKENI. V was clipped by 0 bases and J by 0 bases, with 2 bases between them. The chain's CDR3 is CASSPPNQETQYC. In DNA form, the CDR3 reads TGTGCCAGCTCACCACCGAACCAAGAGACCCAGTACTGC.

This CDR3 reads CSAPTGSGANVLTF. The CDR3 bases are TGCAGTGCTCCAACGGGTTCTGGGGCCAACGTCCTGACTTTC. The V and J genes are TRBV20-1 and TRBJ2-6, with unresolved D. Between the trimmed V and J ends, which lost 5 bases and 1 base, there was a span of 9 bases. This CDR3 has 14 amino acids. Germline lookup yields CDR1 DFQATT and CDR2 SNEGSKA (reference sequence).

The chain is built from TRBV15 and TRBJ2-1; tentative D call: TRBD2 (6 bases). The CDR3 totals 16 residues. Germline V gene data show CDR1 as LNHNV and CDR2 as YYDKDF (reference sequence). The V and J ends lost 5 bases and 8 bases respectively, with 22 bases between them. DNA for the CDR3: TGTGCCACCAGCCCGCCCGGGACTCGACGGAATTATGAGCAGTTCTTC. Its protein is CATSPPGTRRNYEQFF.

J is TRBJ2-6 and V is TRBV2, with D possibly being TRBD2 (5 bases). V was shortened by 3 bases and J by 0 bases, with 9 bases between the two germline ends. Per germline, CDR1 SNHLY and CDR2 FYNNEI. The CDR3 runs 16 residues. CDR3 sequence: CASSESRGSGANVLTF. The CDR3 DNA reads TGTGCCAGCAGTGAGAGTCGGGGCTCTGGGGCCAACGTCCTGACTTTC.

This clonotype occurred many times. The CDR3 protein is CASRSGNLEAFF. CDR3 bases: TGCGCCAGCAGGTCCGGGAACCTAGAAGCTTTCTTT. The chain has TRBV5-1 and TRBJ1-1; no firm D call. The germline V gene has CDR1 SGHRS and CDR2 YFSETQ. CDR3 size: 12 residues. Between the trimmed V and J ends, which lost 5 bases and 8 bases, there was a span of 13 bases.

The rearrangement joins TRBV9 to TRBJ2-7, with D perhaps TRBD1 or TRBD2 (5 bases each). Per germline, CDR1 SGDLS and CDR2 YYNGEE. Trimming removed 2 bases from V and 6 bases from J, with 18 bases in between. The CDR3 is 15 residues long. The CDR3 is CASSVLAGLSSEQYF. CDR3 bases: TGTGCCAGCAGCGTTCTAGCAGGGTTATCGAGCGAGCAGTACTTC.